This T cell receptor beta chain was sequenced in a study of OX40 agonist ivuxolimab in advanced cancers. A note on the overall study: The costimulatory receptor OX40 (CD134) was targeted by ivuxolimab, a fully human IgG2 agonistic monoclonal antibody. In the dose-escalation cohort, roughly 82% of patients were male, and the mean age was 60 years with a range of 23 to 79. Peripheral TCRbeta sequencing was intended to test whether TCR sequence diversity was altered and clonal T-cell expansion was caused by ivuxolimab. The paper describes the monotherapy dose-escalation part (N ≈ 49 patients) of the phase I trial of ivuxolimab. Intravenous ivuxolimab was administered to patients every 2 weeks at six dose levels: 0.01, 0.1, 0.3, 1.5, 3 and 10 mg/kg. Partial responses were achieved by three dose-escalation patients, of whom one had hepatocellular carcinoma and two had cutaneous melanoma. Patients were allowed to have had prior anti-PD-1, anti-PD-L1 or anti-CTLA-4 therapy, and 40% of the dose-escalation patients had previously received checkpoint inhibitors. Of the roughly 54 dose-escalation patients, hepatocellular carcinoma was present in 19, melanoma in some 15, renal cell carcinoma in 9 and head and neck cancer in 9. Study-level results and caveats: Partial responders in the 0.1-3.0 mg/kg groups had among the lowest normalized peripheral clonal expansion, especially among CD8+ T cells. At doses from 0.1 to 3.0 mg/kg, clonal expansion was seen in both CD4+ and CD8+ blood T cells between baseline and week 6. Low levels of normalized T-cell clonal expansion were also seen in some patients who did not respond. On average, CD8+ T cells showed more expanded clones than CD4+ T cells after ivuxolimab. Antigen specificity was not determined for the clonally expanded peripheral T cells.

Patients with autoimmune disease history or receiving systemic immunosuppression were excluded from the trial. In every dose cohort, peripheral blood was drawn for TCR sequencing at baseline, cycle 4 day 1, and cycle 7 day 1. The samples were drawn from a first-in-human, open-label, multicenter phase I dose-escalation trial of ivuxolimab. Adults with locally advanced or metastatic melanoma, renal cell, hepatocellular, or head and neck squamous cell carcinoma were enrolled in the trial. Before TCR sequencing, CD4+ T cells and CD8+ T cells from peripheral blood were sorted into separate populations. To sequence the TCRbeta CDR3 region, genomic DNA was isolated from the sorted cells. TCRbeta CDR3 regions were sequenced using the immunoSEQ Assay. The source is immuneACCESS, and TCRdb retained only in-frame sequences with V and J called. Part of the clones is not carried over; for the studies checked, unresolved V genes explain less than half of this, and the remainder is unexplained. The sample table contains around 76,000 clones; only one count was recorded for approximately 80% of them. The ten largest clones capture 5.5% to 7% of the sample.

Based on the germline V gene, the CDR1 and CDR2 sequences are MDHEN and SYDVKM. From the cysteine through the phenylalanine, the CDR3 covers 19 amino acids. CDR3 DNA only is kept here, 57 bases in frame from base 1. Trimmed from V: 5 bases; trimmed from J: 3 bases; junction bases lacking a gene match: 16. Of note for this clone: What this receptor recognizes is not known. Base qualities were left out, and no much larger clone turns up one base away.

The sequence was obtained from an adult with an advanced solid tumor such as melanoma, head and neck, liver or kidney cancer. The specimen was CD4+ or CD8+ T cells sorted from blood, collected in a trial of the OX40 agonist ivuxolimab. The V gene is TRBV28 and the J gene is TRBJ2-3, with TRBD2 matching 11 junction bases. The DNA sequence reads TGTGCCAGCAGTGGATCTCCCCTAAAGAGGACTAGCGGGACAGATACGCAGTATTTT. This codes for CASSGSPLKRTSGTDTQYF.